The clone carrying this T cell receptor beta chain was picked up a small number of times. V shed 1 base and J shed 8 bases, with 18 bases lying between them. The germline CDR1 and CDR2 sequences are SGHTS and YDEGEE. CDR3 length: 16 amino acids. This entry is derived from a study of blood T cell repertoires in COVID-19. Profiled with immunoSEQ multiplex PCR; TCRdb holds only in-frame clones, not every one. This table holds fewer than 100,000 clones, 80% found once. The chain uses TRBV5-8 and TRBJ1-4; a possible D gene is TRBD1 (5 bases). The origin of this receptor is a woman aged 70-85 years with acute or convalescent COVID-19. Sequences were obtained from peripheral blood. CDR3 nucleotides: TGTGCCAGCAGCTTGTCGCCAGGGTCGAGAAAGGAAAAACTGTTTTTT. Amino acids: CASSLSPGSRKEKLFF.